The sample holds many counts of the clone carrying this TCR beta chain. The CDR3 regions of TCR beta were amplified from RNA transcripts. HTBI primers were employed in a first-round RT-PCR of the TCR CDR3. TCRdb itself ran the multiplex PCR reads through MiXCR, one entry per CDR3 protein. The table includes about 520,000 distinct CDR3 sequences, roughly a quarter detected once. The CDR3 totals 13 residues. Deletions cut 3 bases from V and 0 bases from J, with 9 bases between. Germline assignment: CDR1 SQVTM and CDR2 ANQGSEA. Diagnosis rested on symptoms, serum thyroxine and TRAb, thyroid ultrasound, and orbital computed tomography. This sample is part of a study of T cells in Graves' hyperthyroidism and ophthalmopathy.

V usage is TRBV29-1 and J usage is TRBJ2-7; D is possibly TRBD2 (7 bases). This clonotype was sampled from a woman aged 25 to 39 with Graves' ophthalmopathy. The material sequenced was blood. In DNA form, the CDR3 reads TGCAGCGTTGAGGGAGGGGGCTCCTACGAGCAGTACTTC. Protein: CSVEGGGSYEQYF.